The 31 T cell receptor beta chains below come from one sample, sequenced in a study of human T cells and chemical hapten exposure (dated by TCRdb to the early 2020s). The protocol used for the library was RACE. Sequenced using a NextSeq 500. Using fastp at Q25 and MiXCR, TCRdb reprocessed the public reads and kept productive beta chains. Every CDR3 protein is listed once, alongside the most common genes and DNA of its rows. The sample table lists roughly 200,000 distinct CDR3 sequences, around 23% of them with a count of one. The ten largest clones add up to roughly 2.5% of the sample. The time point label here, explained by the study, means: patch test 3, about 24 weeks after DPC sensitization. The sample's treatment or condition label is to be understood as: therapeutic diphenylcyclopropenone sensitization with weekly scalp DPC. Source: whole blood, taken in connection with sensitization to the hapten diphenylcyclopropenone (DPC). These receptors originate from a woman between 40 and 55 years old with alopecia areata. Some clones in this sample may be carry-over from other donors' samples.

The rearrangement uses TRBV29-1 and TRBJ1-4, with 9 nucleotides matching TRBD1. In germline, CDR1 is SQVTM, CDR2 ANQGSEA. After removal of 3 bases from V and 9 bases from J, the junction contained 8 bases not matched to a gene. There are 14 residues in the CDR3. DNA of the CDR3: TGCAGCGTTGAGGAGGGGACAGGGTGGAAAAAACTGTTTTTT. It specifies CSVEEGTGWKKLFF.

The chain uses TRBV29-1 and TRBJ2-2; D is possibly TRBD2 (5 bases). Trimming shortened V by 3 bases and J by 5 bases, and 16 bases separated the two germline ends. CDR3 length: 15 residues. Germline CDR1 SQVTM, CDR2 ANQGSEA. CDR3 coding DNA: TGCAGCGTTGATGGGATCGGACGGGAAACCGGGGAGCTGTTTTTT. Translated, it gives CSVDGIGRETGELFF.

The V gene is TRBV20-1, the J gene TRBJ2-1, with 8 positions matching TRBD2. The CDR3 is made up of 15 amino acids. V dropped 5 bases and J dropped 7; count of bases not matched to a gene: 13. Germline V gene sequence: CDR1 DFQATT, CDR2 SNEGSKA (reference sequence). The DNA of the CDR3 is TGCAGTGCTGTGACCGGGACTAGAACTACAAATGAGCAGTTCTTC. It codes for CSAVTGTRTTNEQFF.

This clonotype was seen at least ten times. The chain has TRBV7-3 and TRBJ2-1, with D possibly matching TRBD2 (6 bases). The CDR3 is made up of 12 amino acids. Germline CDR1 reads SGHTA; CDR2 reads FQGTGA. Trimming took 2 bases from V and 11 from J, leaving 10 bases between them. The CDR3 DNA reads TGTGCCAGCAGCTTAGGGCGCGGGAAGCAGTTCTTC. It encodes CASSLGRGKQFF.

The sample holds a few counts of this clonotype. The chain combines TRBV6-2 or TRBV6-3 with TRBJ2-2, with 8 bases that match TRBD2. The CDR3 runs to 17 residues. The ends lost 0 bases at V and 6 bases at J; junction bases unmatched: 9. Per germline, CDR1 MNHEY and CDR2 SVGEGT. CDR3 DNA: TGTGCCAGCAGTTACTCAGATCTAGCGGGTGTCGCCGGGGAGCTGTTTTTT. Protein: CASSYSDLAGVAGELFF.

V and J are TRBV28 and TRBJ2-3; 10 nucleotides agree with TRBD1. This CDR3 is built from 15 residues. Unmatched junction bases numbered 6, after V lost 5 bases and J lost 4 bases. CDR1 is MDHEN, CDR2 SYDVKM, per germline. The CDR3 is CASSPDRGPPDTQYF. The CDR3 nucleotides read TGTGCCAGCAGTCCCGACAGGGGGCCCCCAGATACGCAGTATTTT.

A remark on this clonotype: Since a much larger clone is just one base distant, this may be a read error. The CDR3 coding sequence is TGCAGTGCCCGACGACAGGGTTGCGAGACCCAGTACTTC. Protein sequence: CSARRQGCETQYF. The chain recombines TRBV20-1 with TRBJ2-5, with TRBD1 matching 7 bases. The CDR3 totals 13 residues. J lost 5 bases, V lost 6 bases, and 9 bases had no gene match. The germline gives CDR1 DFQATT, CDR2 SNEGSKA (reference sequence).

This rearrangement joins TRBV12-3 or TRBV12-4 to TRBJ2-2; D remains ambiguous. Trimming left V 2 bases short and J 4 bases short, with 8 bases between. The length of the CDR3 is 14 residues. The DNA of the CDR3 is TGTGCCAGCAGTTTATTCGGTGTCACCGGGGAGCTGTTTTTT. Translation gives CASSLFGVTGELFF.

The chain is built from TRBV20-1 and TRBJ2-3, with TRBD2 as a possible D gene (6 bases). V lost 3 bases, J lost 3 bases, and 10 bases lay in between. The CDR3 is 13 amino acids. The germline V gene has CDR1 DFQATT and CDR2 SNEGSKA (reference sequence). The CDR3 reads CSASGGSTDTQYF. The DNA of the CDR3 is TGCAGTGCTAGTGGAGGGAGTACAGATACGCAGTATTTT.

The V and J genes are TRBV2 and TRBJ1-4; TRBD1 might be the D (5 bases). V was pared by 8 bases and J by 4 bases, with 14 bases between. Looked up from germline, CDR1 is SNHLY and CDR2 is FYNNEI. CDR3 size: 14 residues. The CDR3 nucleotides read TGTGCCAGCCACAAGGAAGGACATAATGAAAAACTGTTTTTT. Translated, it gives CASHKEGHNEKLFF.

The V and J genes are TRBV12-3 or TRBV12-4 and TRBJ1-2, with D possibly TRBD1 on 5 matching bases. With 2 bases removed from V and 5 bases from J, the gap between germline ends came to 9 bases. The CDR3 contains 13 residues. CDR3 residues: CASSLYRGYGYTF. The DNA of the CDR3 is TGTGCCAGCAGTTTATATCGGGGGTATGGCTACACCTTC.

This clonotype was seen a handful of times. The CDR3 DNA sequence: TGTGCCAGCAGTCTCGGGACAGGGATTGGAGAACTGTTTTTT. Amino acids: CASSLGTGIGELFF. This chain uses TRBV27 with TRBJ1-4; 9 bases fit TRBD1. This CDR3 region has 14 residues. Germline values: CDR1 MNHEY, CDR2 SMNVEV (reference sequence). With 5 bases clipped from V and 12 bases from J, the junction kept 10 bases outside the gene matches.

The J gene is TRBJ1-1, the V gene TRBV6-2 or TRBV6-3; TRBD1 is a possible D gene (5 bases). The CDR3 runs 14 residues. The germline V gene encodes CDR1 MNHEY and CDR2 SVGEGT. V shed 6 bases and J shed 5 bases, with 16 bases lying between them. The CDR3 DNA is TGTGCCAGCAGGAGAGGGGACCCGGGGACTGAAGCTTTCTTT. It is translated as CASRRGDPGTEAFF.

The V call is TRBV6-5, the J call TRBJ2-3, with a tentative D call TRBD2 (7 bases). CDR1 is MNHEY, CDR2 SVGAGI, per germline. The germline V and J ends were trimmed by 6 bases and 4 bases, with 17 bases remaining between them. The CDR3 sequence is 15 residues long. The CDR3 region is CASRATRGGADTQYF. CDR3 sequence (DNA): TGTGCCAGCAGAGCCACTAGGGGGGGAGCAGATACGCAGTATTTT.

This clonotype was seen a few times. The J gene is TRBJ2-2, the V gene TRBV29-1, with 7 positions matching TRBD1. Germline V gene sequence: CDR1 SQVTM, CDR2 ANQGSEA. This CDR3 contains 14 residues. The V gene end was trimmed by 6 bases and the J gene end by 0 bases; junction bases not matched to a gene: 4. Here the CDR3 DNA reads TGCAGCGTCGTCGGACAGGCGAACACCGGGGAGCTGTTTTTT. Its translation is CSVVGQANTGELFF.

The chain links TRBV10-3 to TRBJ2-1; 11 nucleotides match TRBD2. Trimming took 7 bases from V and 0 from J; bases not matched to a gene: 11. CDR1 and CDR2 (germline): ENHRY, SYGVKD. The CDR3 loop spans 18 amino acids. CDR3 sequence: CAITPGTSGTRSYNEQFF. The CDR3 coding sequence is TGTGCCATCACCCCAGGGACTAGCGGAACCCGCTCCTACAATGAGCAGTTCTTC.

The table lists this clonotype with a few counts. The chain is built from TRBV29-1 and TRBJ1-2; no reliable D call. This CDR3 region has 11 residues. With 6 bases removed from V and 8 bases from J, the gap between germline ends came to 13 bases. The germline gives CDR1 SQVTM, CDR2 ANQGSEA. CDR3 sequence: CSVGDGGGYTF. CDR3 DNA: TGCAGCGTGGGTGACGGCGGCGGCTACACCTTC. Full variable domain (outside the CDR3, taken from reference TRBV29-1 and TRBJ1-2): SAVISQKPSRDICQRGTSLTIQCQVDSQVTMMFWYRQQPGQSLTLIATANQGSEATYESGFVIDKFPISRPNLTFSTLTVSNMSPEDSSIYLCSVGDGGGYTFGSGTRLTVV.

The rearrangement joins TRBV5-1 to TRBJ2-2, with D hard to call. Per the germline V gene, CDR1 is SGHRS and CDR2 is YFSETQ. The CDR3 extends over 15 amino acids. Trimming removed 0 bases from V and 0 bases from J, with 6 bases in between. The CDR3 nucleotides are TGCGCCAGCAGCTTGGCCCCAGCGAACACCGGGGAGCTGTTTTTT. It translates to CASSLAPANTGELFF.

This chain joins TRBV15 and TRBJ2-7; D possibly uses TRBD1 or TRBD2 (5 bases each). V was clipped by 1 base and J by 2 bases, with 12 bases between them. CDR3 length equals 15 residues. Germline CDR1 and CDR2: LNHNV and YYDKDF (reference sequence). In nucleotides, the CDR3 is TGTGCCACCAGCAGAGTGGGGGATACTACCTACGAGCAGTACTTC. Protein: CATSRVGDTTYEQYF.

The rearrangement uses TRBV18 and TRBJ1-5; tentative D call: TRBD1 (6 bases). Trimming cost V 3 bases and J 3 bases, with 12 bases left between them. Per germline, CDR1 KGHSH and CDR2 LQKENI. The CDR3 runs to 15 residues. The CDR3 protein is CASSPPGAVNQPQHF. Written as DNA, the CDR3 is TGTGCCAGCTCACCCCCGGGGGCAGTCAATCAGCCCCAGCATTTT. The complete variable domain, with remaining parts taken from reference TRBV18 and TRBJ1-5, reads NAGVMQNPRHLVRRRGQEARLRCSPMKGHSHVYWYRQLPEEGLKFMVYLQKENIIDESGMPKERFSAEFPKEGPSILRIQQVVRGDSAAYFCASSPPGAVNQPQHFGDGTRLSIL.

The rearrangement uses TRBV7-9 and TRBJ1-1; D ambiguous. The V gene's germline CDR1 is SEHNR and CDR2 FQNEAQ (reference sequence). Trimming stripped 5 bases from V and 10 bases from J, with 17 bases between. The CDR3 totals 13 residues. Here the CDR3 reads CASSLVIGVGAFF. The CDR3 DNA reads TGTGCCAGCAGCCTAGTCATCGGTGTTGGAGCTTTCTTT.

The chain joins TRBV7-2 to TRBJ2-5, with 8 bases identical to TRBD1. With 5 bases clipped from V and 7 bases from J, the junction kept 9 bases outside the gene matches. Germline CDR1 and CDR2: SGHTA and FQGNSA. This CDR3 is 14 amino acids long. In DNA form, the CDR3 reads TGTGCCAGCAGCCGGACAGGGAGCGCTGTGACCCAGTACTTC. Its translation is CASSRTGSAVTQYF.

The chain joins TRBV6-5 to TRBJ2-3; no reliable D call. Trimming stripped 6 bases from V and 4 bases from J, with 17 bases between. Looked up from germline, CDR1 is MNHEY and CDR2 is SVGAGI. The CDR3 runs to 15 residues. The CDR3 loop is CASSRDPSEPDTQYF. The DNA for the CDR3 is TGTGCCAGCAGCCGCGACCCCTCGGAACCAGATACGCAGTATTTT.

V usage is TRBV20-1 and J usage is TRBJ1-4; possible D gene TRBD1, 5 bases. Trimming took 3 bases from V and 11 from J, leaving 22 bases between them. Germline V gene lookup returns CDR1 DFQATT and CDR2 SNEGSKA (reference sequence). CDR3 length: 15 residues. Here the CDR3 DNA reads TGCAGTGCTAGGACCGCCGGGACTCCGCCCGGCAAACTGTTTTTT. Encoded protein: CSARTAGTPPGKLFF.

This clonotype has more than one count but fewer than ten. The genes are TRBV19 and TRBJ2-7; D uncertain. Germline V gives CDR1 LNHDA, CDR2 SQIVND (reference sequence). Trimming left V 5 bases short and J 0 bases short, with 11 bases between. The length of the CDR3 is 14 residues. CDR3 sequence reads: CASSFSEASYEQYF. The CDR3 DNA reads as TGTGCCAGTAGTTTCAGTGAGGCCTCCTACGAGCAGTACTTC.

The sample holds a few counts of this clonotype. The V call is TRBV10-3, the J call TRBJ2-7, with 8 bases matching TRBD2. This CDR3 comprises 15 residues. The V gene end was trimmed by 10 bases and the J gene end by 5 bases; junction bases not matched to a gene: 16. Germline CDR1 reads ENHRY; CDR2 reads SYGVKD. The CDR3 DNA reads TGTGCCACCCAGTCCCTCGGGGGGGGTCGGGACGAGCAGTACTTC. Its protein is CATQSLGGGRDEQYF.

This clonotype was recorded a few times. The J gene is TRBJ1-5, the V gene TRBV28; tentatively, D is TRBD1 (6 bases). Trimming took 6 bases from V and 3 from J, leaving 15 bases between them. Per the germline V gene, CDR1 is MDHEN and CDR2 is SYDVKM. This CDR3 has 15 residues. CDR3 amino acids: CASRREGGHNQPQHF. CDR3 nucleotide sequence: TGTGCCAGCAGACGGGAGGGGGGGCACAATCAGCCCCAGCATTTT.

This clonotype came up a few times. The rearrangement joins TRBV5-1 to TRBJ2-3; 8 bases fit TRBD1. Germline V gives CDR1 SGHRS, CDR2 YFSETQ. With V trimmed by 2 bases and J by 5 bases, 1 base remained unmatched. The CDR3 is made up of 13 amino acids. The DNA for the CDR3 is TGCGCCAGCAGCTTCGGACAGGGAGATACGCAGTATTTT. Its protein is CASSFGQGDTQYF.

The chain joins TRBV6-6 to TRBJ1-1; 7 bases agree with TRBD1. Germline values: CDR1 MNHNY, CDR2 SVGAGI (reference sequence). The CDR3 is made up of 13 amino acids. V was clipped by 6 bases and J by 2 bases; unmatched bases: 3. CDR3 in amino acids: CASRWTGNTEAFF. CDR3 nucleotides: TGTGCCAGCAGGTGGACAGGTAACACTGAAGCTTTCTTT.

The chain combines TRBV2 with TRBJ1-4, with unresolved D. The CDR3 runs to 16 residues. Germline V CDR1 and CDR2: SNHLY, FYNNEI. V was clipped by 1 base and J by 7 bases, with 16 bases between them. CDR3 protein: CASSEGIGSWGEKLFF. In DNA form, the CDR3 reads TGTGCCAGCAGTGAAGGAATAGGGAGCTGGGGTGAAAAACTGTTTTTT.

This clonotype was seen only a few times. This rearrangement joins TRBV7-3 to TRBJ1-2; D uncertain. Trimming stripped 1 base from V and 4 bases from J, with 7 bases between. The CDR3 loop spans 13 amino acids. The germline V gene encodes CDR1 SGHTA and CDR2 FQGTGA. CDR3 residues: CASSLIWIYGYTF. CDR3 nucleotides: TGTGCCAGCAGCTTAATTTGGATCTATGGCTACACCTTC.